The clone carrying this TCR beta chain was observed many times. Synthesis of cDNA was accomplished via 5'RACE employing 10-nucleotide random UMIs. A single record per CDR3 protein comes from TCRdb applying MiXCR to the 5' RACE reads. The sample lists about 65,000 distinct CDR3 sequences, roughly 3.7% occurring once. Germline CDR1 and CDR2: MGHRA and YSYEKL. The V end lost 4 bases, the J end lost 9 bases, and 16 bases lay between the germline ends. The CDR3 covers 15 residues. The unsorted libraries were prepared from 2 million PBMCs (stored at -80 C). These data are taken from a study of neurological immune-mediated disorders. At the level of the study: About 90% of the roughly 34 multiple sclerosis patients had relapsing-remitting disease; 3 had secondary progressive.

The chain carries TRBV4-1 and TRBJ1-6; maybe TRBD1 (5 bases). The sample consisted of PBMCs. The clonotype originates from a man aged 50 or older with multiple sclerosis. The CDR3 DNA sequence: TGCGCCAGCAGCCCCGTTCCGGGGCCGGTTTCACCCCTCCACTTT. Translated: CASSPVPGPVSPLHF.